The clone carrying this TCR beta chain was seen a single time. Hyperthyroidism in these 18- to 65-year-old patients was newly diagnosed, lasting under 2 months. Orbital computed tomography and thyroid ultrasound, along with TRAb, serum thyroxine and clinical symptoms, underpinned diagnosis. The PBMCs were taken from 10 ml of fresh peripheral blood. This entry comes from a study of Graves' ophthalmopathy and Graves' hyperthyroidism. The authors amplified TCR beta CDR3 regions, and they did so from RNA transcripts for repertoire sequencing. HTBI primers served in a first-round RT-PCR, which a second-round multiplex PCR followed. Each CDR3 protein gets one entry after TCRdb re-called the multiplex PCR reads with MiXCR. The table records 680,000 or so distinct CDR3 sequences, 20% to 25% of them present only once. Sequencing used peripheral blood. The sequence came from a woman younger than 30 with stable Graves' hyperthyroidism. Some clones in this sample may be carry-over from other donors' samples.

The CDR3 region is CASSARIAGGQETQYF. CDR3 bases: TGTGCCAGCAGCGCCCGAATAGCGGGGGGTCAAGAGACCCAGTACTTC. The V call is TRBV9, the J call TRBJ2-5, with 10 bases aligning to TRBD2. There are 16 residues in the CDR3. Germline V gene data show CDR1 as SGDLS and CDR2 as YYNGEE. V dropped 3 bases and J dropped 2; count of bases not matched to a gene: 7.